This T cell receptor beta chain was recorded in a study of T cell responses to AZD1222 COVID-19 vaccine. Across the whole study: The analysis combined second doses at about 4 or about 12 weeks. Study outcomes and limitations: Baseline serostatus was positive in only a handful of AZD1222 recipients. Repertoires were obtained only post-peak T cell response.

To note about this clone: Its antigen is not identified.

From germline, CDR1 is SGHNT and CDR2 YYREEE (reference sequence). This CDR3 spans 15 amino acids. Trimming removed 4 bases from V and 3 bases from J; junction bases left unmatched: 8. Clones were sequenced by immunoSEQ multiplex PCR, and TCRdb holds only the in-frame ones, with some missing. The sample has 120,000 or so clones; about 91% are singletons. The V call is TRBV5-4, the J call TRBJ2-5; 8 nucleotides match TRBD1. The starting material was peripheral blood, obtained on day 0 of AZD1222 vaccination. The TCR was taken from an adult in good health. The CDR3 loop is CASSARWTGKETQYF. The DNA for the CDR3 is TGTGCCAGCAGCGCCCGGTGGACAGGGAAAGAGACCCAGTACTTC.